The present T cell receptor (beta chain) was sequenced within a study of graft-versus-host responses after intestinal transplantation. As for the study in general: Uniformly, recipients were administered anti-thymocyte globulin induction with subsequent tacrolimus and steroids for two to three years. Study-level points and caveats: Some GvH clones were seen earlier in gut or blood, suggesting intestinal origin.

In regard to this clone: Its antigen is unidentified.

Data came from immunoSEQ multiplex PCR; TCRdb stores just in-frame clones and leaves some out. Of 45,000 to 60,000 clones in the sample, 85% to 95% are singletons; the top ten hold 0.2% to 0.25%. The germline V gene has CDR1 MGHDK and CDR2 SYGVNS. V shed 4 bases and J shed 7 bases, with 20 bases lying between them. The CDR3 consists of 17 residues. This receptor was taken from a human donor who was the organ donor for an intestinal transplant. The J gene is TRBJ1-6, the V gene TRBV25-1, with D possibly matching TRBD1 (6 bases). The sample consisted of unstimulated CD8+ T cells sorted from spleen or lymph node cells, taken before transplant. The chain's CDR3 is CASSGTTGGWANSPLHF. The CDR3 coding sequence is TGTGCCAGCAGTGGGACGACAGGCGGATGGGCCAATTCACCCCTCCACTTT.